One and the same sample provided the 27 T cell receptor beta chains below, sequenced in a study of CD8 T cells in ankylosing spondylitis. For these receptors, no antigen is known. TCRdb processed the 5' RACE reads anew with MiXCR; each CDR3 protein has one entry. This sample has fewer than 750,000 distinct CDR3 sequences, with under 20% found just once. Overall study findings and caveats: Seemingly distinctive of ankylosing spondylitis blood was a TCR beta motif formed by eight highly homologous variants.

Sequencing was performed on blood, either unsorted or a sorted T cell fraction (not recorded which). These receptors all come from a male donor with ankylosing spondylitis.

This clonotype has only a few counts. The V gene is TRBV5-1, the J gene TRBJ1-4, with D tentatively TRBD1 (6 bases). Trimming removed 0 bases from V and 0 bases from J, with 15 bases in between. Germline CDR1 is SGHRS and CDR2 is YFSETQ. CDR3 length: 18 amino acids. The CDR3 DNA follows: TGCGCCAGCAGCTTGGGCCCAGGGGAAAGGCCAACTAATGAAAAACTGTTTTTT. This sequence encodes CASSLGPGERPTNEKLFF.

This clonotype was observed a few times. The chain carries TRBV18 and TRBJ2-5; TRBD2 matches 14 bases. J lost 4 bases, V lost 3 bases, and 13 bases had no gene match. Germline CDR1 and CDR2: KGHSH and LQKENI. This CDR3 has 19 residues. CDR3 region: CASSPLAPGTSGSGETQYF. Here the CDR3 DNA reads TGTGCCAGCTCACCCCTGGCTCCCGGGACTAGCGGGAGCGGAGAGACCCAGTACTTC.

This clonotype was observed a few times. The chain has TRBV25-1 and TRBJ2-7; 7 positions match TRBD1. The V gene end was trimmed by 4 bases and the J gene end by 2 bases; junction bases not matched to a gene: 5. The germline V gene has CDR1 MGHDK and CDR2 SYGVNS. The CDR3 length is 14 residues. The CDR3 here is CASSGAGTAYEQYF. DNA of the CDR3: TGTGCCAGCAGTGGTGCCGGGACAGCCTACGAGCAGTACTTC.

This clonotype was found a few times. The V call is TRBV6-2 or TRBV6-3, the J call TRBJ1-2, with 11 bases lining up with TRBD1. Germline V gene sequence: CDR1 MNHEY, CDR2 SVGEGT. The trim removed 4 bases at V and 5 bases at J, leaving 6 bases unmatched. The length of the CDR3 is 15 residues. DNA for the CDR3: TGTGCCAGCAGTTTTGGACAGGGGGCGAGGTATGGCTACACCTTC. It encodes CASSFGQGARYGYTF.

The rearrangement links TRBV9 to TRBJ1-2, with D perhaps TRBD1 (6 bases). The CDR3 extends over 16 amino acids. V lost 5 bases to trimming and J lost 3 bases, with 20 bases between them. CDR1 and CDR2 from the germline V gene are SGDLS and YYNGEE. In DNA, the CDR3 is TGTGCCAGCAGTACGCCACGGGGGCCCGCGGACTATGGCTACACCTTC. Translating it yields CASSTPRGPADYGYTF. Complete variable domain (other parts from reference TRBV9 and TRBJ1-2): DSGVTQTPKHLITATGQRVTLRCSPRSGDLSVYWYQQSLDQGLQFLIQYYNGEERAKGNILERFSAQQFPDLHSELNLSSLELGDSALYFCASSTPRGPADYGYTFGSGTRLTVV.

The rearrangement uses TRBV20-1 and TRBJ2-5; 9 bases map to TRBD1. The germline CDR1 and CDR2 sequences are DFQATT and SNEGSKA (reference sequence). This CDR3 is built from 14 residues. The trim removed 3 bases at V and 5 bases at J, leaving 7 bases unmatched. For the CDR3, the DNA is TGCAGTGCTAGGGCACCGACAGGGGGGGAGACCCAGTACTTC. It specifies CSARAPTGGETQYF.

This clonotype was counted ten times or more. The chain links TRBV12-3 or TRBV12-4 to TRBJ2-7; D is possibly TRBD1 or TRBD2 (5 bases each). The CDR3 consists of 15 residues. Trimming left V 8 bases short and J 2 bases short, with 19 bases between. CDR3 nucleotides: TGTGCCAGCCAAAAGGGGCGGGCCCTAACCTACGAGCAGTACTTC. It encodes CASQKGRALTYEQYF.

This clonotype was counted between two and nine times. This chain joins TRBV10-3 and TRBJ2-1; TRBD2 agrees at 10 bases. The length of the CDR3 is 15 residues. The V and J ends lost 4 bases and 5 bases, in that order; junction bases with no gene match: 5. Germline values: CDR1 ENHRY, CDR2 SYGVKD. CDR3 residues: CAISVGTSAHNEQFF. CDR3 nucleotides: TGTGCCATCAGTGTTGGGACTAGCGCGCACAATGAGCAGTTCTTC.

The CDR3 spells CASSVDAQGTPYEQYF. The DNA of the CDR3 is TGTGCCAGCAGCGTTGACGCTCAGGGGACCCCCTACGAGCAGTACTTC. V is TRBV9 and J is TRBJ2-7; D possibly corresponds to TRBD1 (6 bases). There are 16 residues in the CDR3. The V gene's germline CDR1 is SGDLS and CDR2 YYNGEE. Trimming cost V 2 bases and J 2 bases, with 17 bases left between them.

V usage is TRBV2 and J usage is TRBJ2-7; D is perhaps TRBD1 or TRBD2 (5 bases each). The CDR3 runs 16 residues. V was pared by 4 bases and J by 4 bases, with 20 bases between. From germline, CDR1 is SNHLY and CDR2 FYNNEI. CDR3 residues: CASSGIGTLAGYEQYF. In DNA, the CDR3 is TGTGCCAGCAGTGGAATAGGGACCCTCGCCGGTTACGAGCAGTACTTC.

The sample holds many counts of this clonotype. V usage is TRBV6-5 and J usage is TRBJ2-5; 8 bases line up with TRBD2. Germline V lookup: CDR1 MNHEY, CDR2 SVGAGI. The CDR3 is 16 amino acids. The V segment lost 2 bases and the J segment 6 bases; nucleotides outside the gene matches: 11. The CDR3: CASSYGGAGAQKTQYF. CDR3 DNA sequence: TGTGCCAGCAGTTACGGCGGAGCGGGGGCTCAAAAGACCCAGTACTTC.

The table lists this clonotype with a count of one. The chain couples TRBV20-1 to TRBJ2-3; TRBD2 matches 7 bases. The J segment lost 1 base and the V segment lost 2 bases, leaving 6 bases of the junction unmatched. This CDR3 region has 15 residues. Germline V CDR1 and CDR2: DFQATT, SNEGSKA (reference sequence). This CDR3 reads CSARTVAGGTDTQYF. The CDR3 DNA reads TGCAGTGCTAGAACCGTCGCGGGGGGCACAGATACGCAGTATTTT.

This clonotype has only a few counts. This sequence joins TRBV7-8 and TRBJ2-3, with D tentatively TRBD2 (6 bases). CDR3 length equals 15 residues. Germline CDR1 reads SGHVS; CDR2 reads FQNEAQ. With 2 bases removed from V and 0 bases from J, the gap between germline ends came to 9 bases. The CDR3 nucleotides read TGTGCCAGCAGCTTATCTAGCGCTAGCACAGATACGCAGTATTTT. It translates to CASSLSSASTDTQYF. Full variable domain (missing parts from reference TRBV7-8 and TRBJ2-3): GAGVSQSPRYKVAKRGQDVALRCDPISGHVSLFWYQQALGQGPEFLTYFQNEAQLDKSGLPSDRFFAERPEGSVSTLKIQRTQQEDSAVYLCASSLSSASTDTQYFGPGTRLTVL.

V and J are TRBV7-9 and TRBJ1-1; possible D gene TRBD1, 5 bases. CDR3 length: 12 amino acids. The V end lost 2 bases, the J end lost 7 bases, and 8 bases lay between the germline ends. The germline V gene has CDR1 SEHNR and CDR2 FQNEAQ (reference sequence). The CDR3 loop reads CASSLFGGEAFF. CDR3 in DNA: TGTGCCAGCAGCTTATTCGGGGGTGAAGCTTTCTTT.

This chain connects TRBV20-1 to TRBJ2-5; D possibly uses TRBD1 or TRBD2 (5 bases each). Germline V gene sequence: CDR1 DFQATT, CDR2 SNEGSKA (reference sequence). The V end lost 0 bases, the J end lost 5 bases, and 19 bases lay between the germline ends. This CDR3 is 16 amino acids long. CDR3 DNA: TGCAGTGCTAGAGATATCAACACCAGGTGGGGGGAGACCCAGTACTTC. This encodes CSARDINTRWGETQYF.

This clonotype turned up a few times. This sequence joins TRBV12-3 or TRBV12-4 and TRBJ2-1, with a weak D call TRBD1 (6 bases). The CDR3 totals 14 residues. Trimming pared 2 bases from V and 6 bases from J, leaving 11 bases between. The CDR3 DNA is TGTGCCAGCAGTTTAACCCACAGGGCCAATGAGCAGTTCTTC. It codes for CASSLTHRANEQFF.

This clonotype was seen a handful of times. V usage is TRBV3-1 and J usage is TRBJ1-1, with 8 positions matching TRBD1. The CDR3 length is 13 residues. Per the germline V gene, CDR1 is LGHDT and CDR2 is YNNKEL (reference sequence). The junction had 2 bases not matched to a gene; V was cut back by 1 base and J by 7 bases. CDR3 sequence (DNA): TGTGCCAGCAGCCAAGTGGGACAGGATGAAGCTTTCTTT. This gives the protein CASSQVGQDEAFF.

The CDR3 bases are TGTGCCAGCAGGCGACTAGCTCGTAGGGAGCTGTTTTTT. This gives the protein CASRRLARRELFF. The V gene is TRBV11-2, the J gene TRBJ2-2; 7 positions match TRBD2. The V segment lost 6 bases and the J segment 9 bases; nucleotides outside the gene matches: 7. There are 13 residues in the CDR3. The germline CDR1 and CDR2 sequences are SGHAT and FQNNGV.

The chain is built from TRBV11-2 and TRBJ1-2, with D uncertain. The CDR3 loop spans 13 amino acids. V shed 0 bases and J shed 8 bases, with 10 bases lying between them. Germline values: CDR1 SGHAT, CDR2 FQNNGV. The CDR3 DNA is TGTGCCAGCAGCTTAGACAACCTCTCAGGCTACACCTTC. This codes for CASSLDNLSGYTF.

This sequence joins TRBV2 and TRBJ2-3; D might be TRBD1 or TRBD2, each matching 5 bases. Trimming pared 0 bases from V and 0 bases from J, leaving 10 bases between. Germline V gene lookup returns CDR1 SNHLY and CDR2 FYNNEI. This CDR3 is 16 amino acids long. Here the CDR3 reads CASSEALGPSTDTQYF. The CDR3, as DNA: TGTGCCAGCAGTGAAGCGCTGGGACCGAGCACAGATACGCAGTATTTT.

This clonotype was seen more than once but under ten times. This chain connects TRBV12-3 or TRBV12-4 to TRBJ1-3; 7 positions agree with TRBD1. This CDR3 comprises 14 residues. V trimming: 5 bases; J trimming: 2 bases; junction bases outside the gene matches: 3. The CDR3 loop is CASSVQGAGNTIYF. The CDR3 coding sequence is TGTGCCAGCAGTGTCCAGGGGGCTGGAAACACCATATATTTT.

The rearrangement joins TRBV28 to TRBJ2-1, with TRBD1 identical over 8 bases. The germline CDR1 and CDR2 sequences are MDHEN and SYDVKM. The CDR3 extends over 16 amino acids. Trimming cost V 3 bases and J 5 bases; bases outside gene matches: 9. The CDR3 DNA sequence: TGTGCCAGCAGTTTTCCTGACAGGGGAGCCAACAATGAGCAGTTCTTC. Amino acid sequence: CASSFPDRGANNEQFF.

This clonotype was counted ten times or more. V is TRBV18 and J is TRBJ2-5, with D unresolved. Trimming removed 3 bases at V and 2 bases at J, with 7 bases between. Germline-derived CDR1 and CDR2 are KGHSH and LQKENI. This CDR3 region has 13 residues. For the CDR3, the DNA is TGTGCCAGCTCACCCTCGATTCAAGAGACCCAGTACTTC. As protein: CASSPSIQETQYF.

The sample holds a few counts of this clonotype. The chain uses TRBV7-2 and TRBJ1-5; a weak D match, TRBD1 (6 bases). The germline V and J ends were trimmed by 2 bases and 4 bases, with 15 bases remaining between them. CDR3 length equals 16 residues. Germline loops: CDR1 SGHTA, CDR2 FQGNSA. CDR3 in amino acids: CASSLRDNSYNQPQHF. The DNA of the CDR3 is TGTGCCAGCAGCTTACGGGACAACAGTTATAATCAGCCCCAGCATTTT.

This clonotype has only a few counts. V is TRBV15 and J is TRBJ2-7; D not resolved. V dropped 5 bases and J dropped 3 bases, with 11 bases sitting between them. CDR1 LNHNV and CDR2 YYDKDF come from the germline V gene (reference sequence). CDR3 length: 13 residues. DNA for the CDR3: TGTGCCACCAGCGCCGCTGAGTACTACGAGCAGTACTTC. Translation: CATSAAEYYEQYF.

This clonotype was counted between two and nine times. At one of its ends the junction is not consistent with the germline gene, which may arise from a read error. This chain links TRBV7-8 with TRBJ1-1, with a tentative D call TRBD1 (5 bases). Germline CDR1 and CDR2: SGHVS and FQNEAQ. CDR3 length: 14 amino acids. The CDR3 nucleotides read TGTGCCAGCAGCCCCGGGACCATGAACACTGAAGTTTTCTTT. Its protein is CASSPGTMNTEVFF.

This clonotype was counted between two and nine times. The rearrangement uses TRBV6-1 and TRBJ2-2; TRBD1 matches 8 bases. Germline CDR1 reads MNHNS; CDR2 reads SASEGT. The CDR3 extends over 15 amino acids. V gave up 6 bases and J gave up 5 bases; unmatched junction bases: 8. The CDR3 bases are TGTGCCAGCAGGGGAGACAGGGGAAATACCGGGGAGCTGTTTTTT. It specifies CASRGDRGNTGELFF.